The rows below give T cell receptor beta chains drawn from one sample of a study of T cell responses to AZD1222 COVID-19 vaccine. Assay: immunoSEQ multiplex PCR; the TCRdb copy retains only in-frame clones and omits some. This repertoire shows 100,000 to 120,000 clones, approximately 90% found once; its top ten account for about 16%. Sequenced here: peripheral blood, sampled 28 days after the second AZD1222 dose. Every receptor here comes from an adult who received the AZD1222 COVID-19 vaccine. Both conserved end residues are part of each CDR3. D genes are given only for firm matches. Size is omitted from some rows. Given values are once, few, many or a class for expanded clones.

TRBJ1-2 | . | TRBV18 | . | CASSSDTHRGGYTF | TGTGCCAGCTCATCGGACACGCACCGGGGTGGCTACACCTTC
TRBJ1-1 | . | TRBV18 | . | CASSPSSWGLMNTEAFF | TGTGCCAGCTCACCTTCGAGTTGGGGCCTCATGAACACTGAAGCTTTCTTT
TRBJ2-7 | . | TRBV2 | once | CASSDGSWSYEQYF | TGTGCCAGCAGTGACGGGTCTTGGTCCTACGAGCAGTACTTC
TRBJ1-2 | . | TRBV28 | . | CASRVSWGNYGYTF | TGTGCCAGCAGAGTATCGTGGGGGAACTATGGCTACACCTTC
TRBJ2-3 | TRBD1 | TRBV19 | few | CASSKGQGFTDTQYF | TGTGCCAGTAGTAAGGGACAGGGGTTCACAGATACGCAGTATTTT
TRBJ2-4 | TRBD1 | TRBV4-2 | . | CASRLQGAGAKNIQYF | TGTGCCAGCAGACTCCAGGGGGCCGGAGCCAAAAACATTCAGTACTTC
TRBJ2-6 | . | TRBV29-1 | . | CSVEGGDAGANVLTF | TGCAGCGTTGAAGGTGGGGATGCTGGGGCCAACGTCCTGACTTTC
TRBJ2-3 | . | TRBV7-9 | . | CASSLDLTDTQYF | TGTGCCAGCAGCCTAGATCTCACAGATACGCAGTATTTT
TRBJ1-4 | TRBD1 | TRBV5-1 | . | CASSLSSGGREKLFF | TGCGCCAGCAGCTTGTCGTCAGGGGGTAGGGAAAAACTGTTTTTT
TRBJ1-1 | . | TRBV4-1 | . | CASSQLDLSVGEAFF | TGCGCCAGCAGCCAACTTGACCTCTCCGTGGGTGAAGCTTTCTTT
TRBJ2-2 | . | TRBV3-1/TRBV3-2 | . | CASSYGVGTGELFF | TGTGCCAGCAGCTATGGAGTGGGGACCGGGGAGCTGTTTTTT
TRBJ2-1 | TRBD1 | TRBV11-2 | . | CASSPTARTGRNEQFF | TGTGCCAGCAGCCCCACGGCACGGACAGGGCGCAATGAGCAGTTCTTC
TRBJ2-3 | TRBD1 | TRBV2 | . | CASSDPRDRNTQYF | TGTGCCAGCAGTGACCCCAGGGACAGGAATACGCAGTATTTT